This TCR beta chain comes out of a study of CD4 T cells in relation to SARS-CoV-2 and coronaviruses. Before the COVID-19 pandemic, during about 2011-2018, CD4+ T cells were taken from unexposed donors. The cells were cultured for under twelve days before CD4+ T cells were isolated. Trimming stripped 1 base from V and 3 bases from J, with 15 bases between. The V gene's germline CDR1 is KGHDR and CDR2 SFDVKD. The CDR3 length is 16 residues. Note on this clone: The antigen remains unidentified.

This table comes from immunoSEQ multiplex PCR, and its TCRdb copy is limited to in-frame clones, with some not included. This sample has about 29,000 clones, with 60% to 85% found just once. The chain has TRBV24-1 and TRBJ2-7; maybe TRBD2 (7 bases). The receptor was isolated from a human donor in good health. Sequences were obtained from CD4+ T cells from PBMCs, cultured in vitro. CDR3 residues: CATSDFCTGTIYEQYF. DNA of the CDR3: TGTGCCACCAGTGATTTTTGCACAGGGACTATCTACGAGCAGTACTTC.